This T cell receptor (beta chain) was recovered during a study of blood T cell repertoires in COVID-19. In the study overall: The samples span acute and convalescent COVID-19 from the United States, Italy and Spain. Nucleic acid was either cDNA or gDNA, and it came from T cells, B-cell-depleted T cells, or PBMCs.

V was clipped by 5 bases and J by 7 bases, with 11 bases between them. The CDR3 is made up of 13 amino acids. Germline V gene lookup returns CDR1 SGHDN and CDR2 FVKESK. In the authors' methods: Amplification from reference gene primers served as the basis for estimated nucleated cell counts. Libraries were prepared by immunoSEQ multiplex PCR; TCRdb keeps only in-frame clonotypes and omits some of them. The DNA was the basis for D and trimming; V, J and clone size are from that table. The data hold a few hundred thousand clones, with approximately 88% observed a single time. Sequencing was performed on peripheral blood. This receptor was taken from a woman in her 30s who had recovered from COVID-19. V is TRBV14 and J is TRBJ1-4, with a possible D match to TRBD1 (6 bases). The CDR3, as DNA: TGTGCCAGCAGCACACAGGGCACTGAAAAACTGTTTTTT. Protein sequence: CASSTQGTEKLFF.